One sample yielded the 26 T cell receptor beta chains listed below, sequenced in a study of cytomegalovirus exposure and HLA in healthy donors. Both 60 Vbeta primers and 13 Jbeta primers went into the PCR. Profiling relied on immunoSEQ multiplex PCR, and the TCRdb table lists in-frame clones only, not all of them. The sample lists around 140,000 clones; approximately 78% were seen once. The sequenced material came from PBMCs. The receptor source for this set is a female donor in good health and CMV-seronegative.

This clone was detected only once. DNA for the CDR3: TGCAGCGTTGAACGGCAGGGGAGAAGCTCCTACGAGCAGTACTTC. It translates to CSVERQGRSSYEQYF. The rearrangement uses TRBV29-1 and TRBJ2-7, with a tentative D call TRBD1 (6 bases). The germline V gene has CDR1 SQVTM and CDR2 ANQGSEA. CDR3 length equals 15 residues. V lost 2 bases to trimming and J lost 0 bases, with 14 bases between them.

The chain couples TRBV11-2 to TRBJ2-1; possible D gene TRBD1, 5 bases. The V gene's germline CDR1 is SGHAT and CDR2 FQNNGV. The CDR3 loop spans 13 amino acids. V lost 8 bases and J 8 bases, leaving 16 bases between the germline ends. CDR3 amino acids: CASSWLGVDEQFF. CDR3 coding DNA: TGTGCCAGCTCATGGTTAGGGGTTGATGAGCAGTTCTTC.

This clone was recorded a few times. The chain uses TRBV14 and TRBJ2-7, with 15 bases fitting TRBD2. Trimming cost V 2 bases and J 6 bases; bases outside gene matches: 5. The CDR3 is 16 residues long. Germline CDR1 reads SGHDN; CDR2 reads FVKESK. CDR3 DNA sequence: TGTGCCAGCAGCCAAAAGGGGGGACTAGCGGGAGGCGAGCAGTACTTC. This codes for CASSQKGGLAGGEQYF. The entire variable domain, with the rest obtained from reference TRBV14 and TRBJ2-7, is as follows: EAGVTQFPSHSVIEKGQTVTLRCDPISGHDNLYWYRRVMGKEIKFLLHFVKESKQDESGMPNNRFLAERTGGTYSTLKVQPAELEDSGVYFCASSQKGGLAGGEQYFGPGTRLTVT.

J is TRBJ1-5 and V is TRBV7-8; no clear D gene. The germline V gene has CDR1 SGHVS and CDR2 FQNEAQ. Trimming cost V 3 bases and J 1 base, with 7 bases left between them. This CDR3 is built from 14 residues. The CDR3 coding sequence is TGTGCCAGCAGCTTTGACACAAGCAATCAGCCCCAGCATTTT. Encoded protein: CASSFDTSNQPQHF.

The rearrangement links TRBV11-1 to TRBJ2-7, with D tentatively TRBD1 (6 bases). Trimming left V 2 bases short and J 3 bases short, with 20 bases between. CDR3 length: 17 amino acids. Per the germline V gene, CDR1 is SGHAT and CDR2 is FQDESV (reference sequence). CDR3 nucleotide sequence: TGTGCCAGCAGCTTAAGGACACAGGGAATTTTGGGCTACGAGCAGTACTTC. Amino acids: CASSLRTQGILGYEQYF.

Only a few counts were recorded for this clone. The V call is TRBV7-3, the J call TRBJ2-7; D unclear. Between the trimmed V and J ends, which lost 0 bases and 2 bases, there was a span of 11 bases. CDR1 is SGHTA and CDR2 is FQGTGA in the germline V gene. This CDR3 region has 15 residues. DNA for the CDR3: TGTGCCAGCAGCTTAACGTCCGGTCCCACCTACGAGCAGTACTTC. Residues: CASSLTSGPTYEQYF.

On this clone: The sample has other DNA sequences that encode this CDR3 too. The CDR3 spells CASSGTSGSTGELFF. For the CDR3, the DNA is TGTGCCAGCAGTGGGACTAGCGGGAGCACCGGGGAGCTGTTTTTT. The V and J genes are TRBV6-4 and TRBJ2-2; 13 bases are shared with TRBD2. CDR1 is MRHNA and CDR2 is SNTAGT in the germline V gene. This CDR3 is built from 15 residues. V lost 4 bases, J lost 4 bases, and 0 bases stayed unmatched.

This chain connects TRBV7-9 to TRBJ1-2; D uncertain. Trimming stripped 0 bases from V and 6 bases from J, with 8 bases between. The V gene's germline CDR1 is SEHNR and CDR2 FQNEAQ (reference sequence). The CDR3 loop spans 13 amino acids. The CDR3 protein is CASSLAPTDGYTF. The CDR3 nucleotides are TGTGCCAGCAGCTTAGCCCCGACTGATGGCTACACCTTC.

The chain carries TRBV5-4 and TRBJ1-1; a weak D match, TRBD1 (5 bases). CDR3 size: 14 residues. Deletions cut 3 bases from V and 7 bases from J, with 16 bases between. The V gene's germline CDR1 is SGHNT and CDR2 YYREEE (reference sequence). The DNA for the CDR3 is TGTGCCAGCAGCTGGGGGGGTGAGAAGGGTGAAGCTTTCTTT. Translated, it gives CASSWGGEKGEAFF.

This clone showed up just a few times. The genes are TRBV27 and TRBJ2-7; the match to TRBD2 covers 8 bases. Per the germline V gene, CDR1 is MNHEY and CDR2 is SMNVEV (reference sequence). The CDR3 has 16 residues. V dropped 5 bases and J dropped 2; count of bases not matched to a gene: 11. In DNA form, the CDR3 reads TGTGCCAGCAGTCATCATAGCGGGGAGGGAGCCTACGAGCAGTACTTC. Residues: CASSHHSGEGAYEQYF.

The chain combines TRBV28 with TRBJ2-7; 8 bases line up with TRBD2. V was clipped by 7 bases and J by 3 bases; unmatched bases: 11. Looked up from germline, CDR1 is MDHEN and CDR2 is SYDVKM. The CDR3 contains 15 residues. CDR3 nucleotide sequence: TGTGCCAGCATCCCGGAACCGAGCGGGAGCTACGAGCAGTACTTC. This translates into CASIPEPSGSYEQYF.

This chain links TRBV6-1 with TRBJ2-5; 9 nucleotides agree with TRBD2. The CDR3 loop spans 16 amino acids. V was clipped by 4 bases and J by 3 bases; unmatched bases: 9. The germline V gene has CDR1 MNHNS and CDR2 SASEGT. This CDR3 is CASSVSGSALKETQYF. DNA of the CDR3: TGTGCCAGCAGTGTTAGCGGGAGCGCCCTCAAAGAGACCCAGTACTTC.

The rearrangement uses TRBV4-3 and TRBJ2-3; 7 bases agree with TRBD2. Unmatched junction bases numbered 6, after V lost 4 bases and J lost 2 bases. This CDR3 spans 15 amino acids. CDR1 and CDR2 from the germline V gene are LGHNA and YSLEER. As DNA, the CDR3 is TGCGCCAGCAGCCGGTCAGCGGGGATCACAGATACGCAGTATTTT. As protein: CASSRSAGITDTQYF.

This rearrangement joins TRBV28 to TRBJ2-7, with a weak D call TRBD1 (6 bases). The length of the CDR3 is 13 residues. The V gene's germline CDR1 is MDHEN and CDR2 SYDVKM. V was pared by 8 bases and J by 2 bases, with 13 bases between. Here the CDR3 DNA reads TGTGCCAGCGGGGGCCCGGACACCTACGAGCAGTACTTC. As protein: CASGGPDTYEQYF.

This clone was seen just once. The chain combines TRBV27 with TRBJ1-2; D gene unclear. The CDR3 runs 13 residues. Looked up from germline, CDR1 is MNHEY and CDR2 is SMNVEV (reference sequence). Trimming took off 4 bases at V and 7 bases at J, with 13 bases between the two ends. The CDR3 sequence: CASSSPGGVGYTF. For the CDR3, the DNA is TGTGCCAGCAGTTCTCCAGGTGGCGTTGGCTACACCTTC.

This clone was seen more than once but under ten times. The chain couples TRBV7-2 to TRBJ1-2, with D perhaps matching TRBD1 (5 bases). The CDR3 loop spans 14 amino acids. V lost 7 bases and J lost 4, with 16 bases in between. Germline V gives CDR1 SGHTA, CDR2 FQGNSA. The CDR3, as DNA: TGTGCCAGCAACCAGGGTGGAATTAGCTATGGCTACACCTTC. Protein sequence: CASNQGGISYGYTF.

V usage is TRBV5-1 and J usage is TRBJ2-3; 11 positions match TRBD2. V shed 5 bases, J shed 2 bases, and the junction held 4 bases outside the gene matches. Germline CDR1 reads SGHRS; CDR2 reads YFSETQ. CDR3 length equals 15 residues. This chain's CDR3 is CASRRTSGLTDTQYF. CDR3 in DNA: TGCGCCAGCAGGCGGACTAGCGGGCTCACAGATACGCAGTATTTT.

The chain has TRBV11-2 and TRBJ2-7; 11 nucleotides agree with TRBD2. Per the germline V gene, CDR1 is SGHAT and CDR2 is FQNNGV. The CDR3 covers 14 residues. The V segment lost 5 bases and the J segment 6 bases; nucleotides outside the gene matches: 6. CDR3 protein: CASSQLAGATEQYF. The CDR3 DNA is TGTGCCAGCAGCCAACTAGCGGGAGCTACCGAGCAGTACTTC.

This chain uses TRBV2 with TRBJ1-1; D is ambiguous. The length of the CDR3 is 13 residues. Trimming took off 6 bases at V and 2 bases at J, with 10 bases between the two ends. Germline loops: CDR1 SNHLY, CDR2 FYNNEI. CDR3 sequence (DNA): TGTGCCAGCAGGTCCGGTTCCAACACTGAAGCTTTCTTT. The encoded protein is CASRSGSNTEAFF.

As for this clone: In the same sample, other DNA sequences code for this CDR3. The rearrangement joins TRBV7-2 to TRBJ1-1, with a tentative D call TRBD1 (5 bases). Trimming removed 6 bases from V and 4 bases from J, with 9 bases in between. Germline CDR1 and CDR2: SGHTA and FQGNSA. This CDR3 region has 12 residues. DNA of the CDR3: TGTGCCAGCAGTTCTAGGGGCACTGAAGCTTTCTTT. It yields the protein CASSSRGTEAFF.

The V and J genes are TRBV6-1 and TRBJ2-5; TRBD1 might be the D (6 bases). The DNA end is a closer match to TRBJ2-7, so the J assignment may be wrong. Germline CDR1 reads MNHNS; CDR2 reads SASEGT. There are 13 residues in the CDR3. DNA for the CDR3: TGTGCCAGCACCCACAGGGTAAACTACGAGCAGTACTTC. Residues: CASTHRVNYEQYF.

The chain uses TRBV30 and TRBJ1-6; maybe TRBD1 (5 bases). V lost 5 bases and J 3 bases, leaving 8 bases between the germline ends. This CDR3 has 13 residues. Germline CDR1 is GTSNPN and CDR2 is SVGIG (reference sequence). The CDR3 DNA follows: TGTGCCTGGGGAGGGGTCTATAATTCACCCCTCCACTTT. Translated: CAWGGVYNSPLHF.

This rearrangement joins TRBV27 to TRBJ1-2; no clear D. V lost 2 bases, J lost 0 bases, and 7 bases lay in between. The CDR3 sequence is 14 residues long. From germline, CDR1 is MNHEY and CDR2 SMNVEV (reference sequence). CDR3 nucleotides: TGTGCCAGCAGTTTAGCAGAAACTAACTATGGCTACACCTTC. Its protein product is CASSLAETNYGYTF.

The V gene is TRBV6-1, the J gene TRBJ2-1; no reliable D call. Germline V gene lookup returns CDR1 MNHNS and CDR2 SASEGT. The CDR3 is 13 amino acids. V was pared by 5 bases and J by 2 bases, with 7 bases between. The CDR3 nucleotides are TGTGCCAGCAGTAGTGAGGCCTACAATGAGCAGTTCTTC. Translated, it gives CASSSEAYNEQFF.

V gene TRBV28 combines with J gene TRBJ1-5; unclear D gene. Per the germline V gene, CDR1 is MDHEN and CDR2 is SYDVKM. Trimming pared 7 bases from V and 2 bases from J, leaving 6 bases between. CDR3 length equals 12 residues. The DNA of the CDR3 is TGTGCCAGCAACTTTGGCAATCAGCCCCAGCATTTT. This encodes CASNFGNQPQHF.

This sequence joins TRBV6-5 and TRBJ1-5; D remains unclear. From germline, CDR1 is MNHEY and CDR2 SVGAGI. The CDR3 covers 15 residues. Trimming pared 5 bases from V and 0 bases from J, leaving 11 bases between. The CDR3 sequence is CASSAGGYSNQPQHF. The DNA for the CDR3 is TGTGCCAGCAGTGCGGGAGGGTATAGCAATCAGCCCCAGCATTTT.